This entry features one T cell receptor (beta chain) sequence. Its antigen is not identified. Other nucleotide sequences from this sample produce the same CDR3. This record belongs to a study of T cell repertoires in ileal Crohn's disease. Approximately 550 nanograms of biopsy DNA per sample underwent TCRB immunosequencing. TCRdb keeps only in-frame clones here, not all; method: immunoSEQ multiplex PCR. The sample contains about 13,000 clones, more than 80% of which appear only once. Broader study findings: Clonality above 26.8% at surgery always came with endoscopic recurrence. Active smokers at surgery had more clonal expansions than non-smokers.

Noted time point: neoterminal ileum biopsy at postoperative endoscopy, about 6 months after surgery. This CDR3 comprises 16 residues. The V and J ends lost 3 bases and 1 base, in that order; junction bases with no gene match: 8. Per the germline V gene, CDR1 is KGHSH and CDR2 is LQKENI. This TCR was recovered from an adult with Crohn's disease. The V call is TRBV18, the J call TRBJ2-5, with 7 bases lining up with TRBD2. Sequencing input: ileal tissue. CDR3 sequence reads: CASSPPAGVPQETQYF. CDR3 DNA: TGTGCCAGCTCACCCCCGGCGGGGGTCCCCCAAGAGACCCAGTACTTC.